This entry concerns a single TCR beta chain. The data stem from a study of blood T cell repertoires in COVID-19. The germline V gene encodes CDR1 MDHEN and CDR2 SYDVKM. The V and J ends lost 8 bases and 2 bases respectively, with 11 bases between them. The CDR3 has 13 residues. Profiling relied on immunoSEQ multiplex PCR, and the TCRdb table lists in-frame clones only, not all of them. The sample yields 150,000 to 200,000 clones, around 82% seen once. The sequence derives from a man aged 55 to 69 who had recovered from COVID-19. The sequenced sample consisted of PBMCs or T cells enriched from blood (not recorded which). The V gene is TRBV28, the J gene TRBJ2-3; D uncertain. CDR3 amino acids: CASESTITDTQYF. For the CDR3, the DNA is TGTGCCAGCGAGTCTACGATCACAGATACGCAGTATTTT.